The rows below give T cell receptor beta chains drawn from one sample of a study of regulatory T cells in long-lasting Graves disease. TCRdb re-analysed the multiplex PCR reads in MiXCR, keeping a single row per CDR3 protein. The repertoire holds 400,000 to 450,000 distinct CDR3 sequences, with roughly 15% as singletons. The same data also contributed to another study, on T cells in Graves' hyperthyroidism and ophthalmopathy.

This specimen consisted of peripheral blood mononuclear cells (PBMCs), obtained at new diagnosis, from a patient treated with antithyroid drugs. The receptors shown here come from a woman in her thirties with Graves disease. Both conserved end residues are part of each CDR3. A D gene is named only where the DNA matches it firmly. Part of the rows lack a size; the others show once, few, many or a class for expanded clones.

clone size: NA; J gene: TRBJ2-3; V gene: TRBV19; D gene: TRBD1; CDR3 DNA: TGTGCCAGTGGGACAGGGGATTTTGGTTTCCGCACAGATACGCAGTATTTT; CDR3 protein: CASGTGDFGFRTDTQYF
clone size: many; J gene: TRBJ1-5; V gene: TRBV27; D gene: NA; CDR3 DNA: TGTGCCAGCAGCCGCATTAGCAATCAGCCCCAGCATTTT; CDR3 protein: CASSRISNQPQHF
clone size: NA; J gene: TRBJ2-7; V gene: TRBV5-1; D gene: TRBD1; CDR3 DNA: TGCGCCAGCAGCGGACAGGGGGCAACCTACGAGCAGTACTTC; CDR3 protein: CASSGQGATYEQYF
clone size: few; J gene: TRBJ1-2; V gene: TRBV3-1; D gene: NA; CDR3 DNA: TGTGCCAGCAGCCAAGACACAACTAACTATGGCTACACCTTC; CDR3 protein: CASSQDTTNYGYTF
clone size: many; J gene: TRBJ2-3; V gene: TRBV11-3; D gene: NA; CDR3 DNA: TGTGCCAGCAGCTCCACAGGGCGGGATACGCAGTATTTT; CDR3 protein: CASSSTGRDTQYF
clone size: many; J gene: TRBJ2-7; V gene: TRBV30; D gene: TRBD1; CDR3 DNA: TGTGCCTGGAGTATGGGACAGGACTACGAGCAGTACTTC; CDR3 protein: CAWSMGQDYEQYF
clone size: once; J gene: TRBJ2-1; V gene: TRBV29-1; D gene: TRBD2; CDR3 DNA: TGCACGACTAGGGCGGGAGGAAATGAGCAGTTCTTC; CDR3 protein: CTTRAGGNEQFF
clone size: many; J gene: TRBJ2-3; V gene: TRBV6-1; D gene: TRBD2; CDR3 DNA: TGTGCCAGTCTTCCCGGGCCCTCGAAGCGGGGTACGCAGTATTTT; CDR3 protein: CASLPGPSKRGTQYF
clone size: few; J gene: TRBJ2-6; V gene: TRBV2; D gene: TRBD1; CDR3 DNA: TGTGCCAGCAGTAACCGGGACAGGAGATCTGGGGCCAACGTCCTGACTTTC; CDR3 protein: CASSNRDRRSGANVLTF
clone size: many; J gene: TRBJ2-1; V gene: TRBV7-3; D gene: TRBD2; CDR3 DNA: TGTGCCAGCAGCCTAGACGGGACTAGCGGGATCGGGCAGTTCTTC; CDR3 protein: CASSLDGTSGIGQFF
clone size: many; J gene: TRBJ2-7; V gene: TRBV7-9; D gene: NA; CDR3 DNA: TGTGCCAGCAGCTTAGATGTCAACTCCTACGAGCAGTACTTC; CDR3 protein: CASSLDVNSYEQYF
clone size: NA; J gene: TRBJ1-1; V gene: TRBV12-3/TRBV12-4; D gene: NA; CDR3 DNA: TGTGCCAGCAGCCCTACGGGGAGACAGTACACTGAAGCTTTCTTT; CDR3 protein: CASSPTGRQYTEAFF
clone size: many; J gene: TRBJ2-5; V gene: TRBV20-1; D gene: TRBD2; CDR3 DNA: TGCAGTGCTAGAGCTCTTCTAGCGGGAGAGCAAGAGACCCAGTACTTC; CDR3 protein: CSARALLAGEQETQYF
clone size: many; J gene: TRBJ2-2; V gene: TRBV6-5; D gene: TRBD1; CDR3 DNA: TGTGCCAGCAGTTATAAACAGGGGGCTTGGACCGGGGAGCTGTTTTTT; CDR3 protein: CASSYKQGAWTGELFF
clone size: few; J gene: TRBJ2-3; V gene: TRBV10-3; D gene: NA; CDR3 DNA: TGTGCCATCAGTGTTAGACAGGAAGATACGCAGTATTTT; CDR3 protein: CAISVRQEDTQYF
clone size: NA; J gene: TRBJ1-4; V gene: TRBV19; D gene: NA; CDR3 DNA: TGTGCCAGTCGGGGGTACAGGCCTAATGAAAAACTGTTTTTT; CDR3 protein: CASRGYRPNEKLFF
clone size: NA; J gene: TRBJ2-1; V gene: TRBV7-9; D gene: TRBD2; CDR3 DNA: TGTGCCAGCAGCCCATCGGGAGGGGTGTCCTACAATGAGCAGTTCTTC; CDR3 protein: CASSPSGGVSYNEQFF
clone size: many; J gene: TRBJ2-1; V gene: TRBV3-1; D gene: NA; CDR3 DNA: TGTGCCAGCAGCCAAGACGTTGGGACTTGGCAGTTCTTC; CDR3 protein: CASSQDVGTWQFF
clone size: few; J gene: TRBJ2-1; V gene: TRBV5-1; D gene: TRBD2; CDR3 DNA: TGCGCCAGCAGCCCGGGGCGGACTAGCCTAGATGAGCAGTTCTTC; CDR3 protein: CASSPGRTSLDEQFF
clone size: many; J gene: TRBJ1-2; V gene: TRBV20-1; D gene: NA; CDR3 DNA: TGCAGTGCTAGAGACGGAGGATTCGGATATGGCTACACCTTC; CDR3 protein: CSARDGGFGYGYTF
clone size: many; J gene: TRBJ1-4; V gene: TRBV6-1; D gene: NA; CDR3 DNA: TGTGCCAGCAGGAAGGGCGCAGGGGATGAAAAACTGTTTTTT; CDR3 protein: CASRKGAGDEKLFF
clone size: NA; J gene: TRBJ2-3; V gene: TRBV15; D gene: NA; CDR3 DNA: TGTGCCACCAGCAGAGATAGGGACGCCGGCACAGATACGCAGTATTTT; CDR3 protein: CATSRDRDAGTDTQYF
clone size: many; J gene: TRBJ2-5; V gene: TRBV12-3/TRBV12-4; D gene: NA; CDR3 DNA: TGTGCCAGCAGTTTTCCGGACAGACTAAGAGAGACCCAGTACTTC; CDR3 protein: CASSFPDRLRETQYF